The 18 T cell receptor delta chains presented below share a single source sample, sequenced in a study of γδ T cells in repeated Plasmodium falciparum infection (dated by TCRdb to the early 2020s). For bulk TCR repertoire analysis, Vgamma9/Vdelta2+ and Vdelta2-negative gammadelta T cell populations were flow-sorted out of peripheral blood mononuclear cells. Library preparation employed multiplex PCR. Reads for this sample came from an Illumina MiSeq. TCRdb reanalyzed the public reads with the CATT caller, and identical DNA sequences were merged afterwards. The sample table lists 50,000 to 60,000 delta-chain clones, roughly 2% of them with a count of one. 20% to 25% of the sample is held by the ten biggest clonotypes. Material: gamma-delta T cells from blood. The receptors come from a pool of human donors (malaria-infected and uninfected, not separated).

This clone was counted between two and nine times. A far larger clone is one base from this, pointing to a likely read error. Distinct nucleotide sequences in the sample also encode this CDR3. This chain links TRDV1 with TRDJ1; 10 bases agree with TRDD3. As TCRdb names no J gene, one was assigned here on the basis of a DNA match to germline. This CDR3 has 20 residues. Germline CDR1 and CDR2: TSWWSYY and QGS. The CDR3 region is CALGEVLLQLGDWNTDKLIF. CDR3 nucleotides: TGTGCTCTTGGGGAGGTCCTCCTACAACTGGGGGATTGGAACACAGATAAACTCATCTTT.

This clone was observed many times. This probably arose from a read error, given a far larger clone one base away. Distinct nucleotide sequences in the sample also encode this CDR3. V usage is TRDV2 and J usage is TRDJ1; maybe TRDD2 (6 bases). TCRdb lists no J gene, so it was determined here by aligning the DNA to germline. The CDR3 spans 23 residues. V lost 2 bases to trimming and J lost 0 bases, with 36 bases between them. CDR1 and CDR2 from the germline V gene are GEAIGNYY and EKD. CDR3 sequence: CACDMVGFLPNLPAGAYTDKLIF. The CDR3 DNA reads TGTGCCTGTGACATGGTCGGATTCCTCCCAAACCTTCCCGCTGGAGCGTACACCGATAAACTCATCTTT.

This clone has a handful of counts. TCRdb's protein, taken from a much larger clone, differs from this DNA's translation at residue 22, likely owing to a read error; the protein displayed comes from the DNA. This chain uses TRDV1 with TRDJ1; 13 bases match TRDD3. No J gene is reported in TCRdb; it was inferred here by comparing the DNA with germline. Germline V gene lookup returns CDR1 TSWWSYY and CDR2 QGS. CDR3 length equals 25 residues. CDR3: CALGELVPKGLILGDTPVCTDELIF. The DNA of the CDR3 is TGTGCTCTTGGGGAACTAGTTCCTAAGGGGCTTATACTGGGGGATACGCCCGTTTGCACCGATGAACTCATCTTT.

Ten or more counts support this clone. This likely traces to a read error, being one base from a far larger clone. In the same sample, other DNA sequences code for this CDR3. V is TRDV2 and J is TRDJ1; 11 positions agree with TRDD3. Since TCRdb gives no J gene, matching the DNA to germline was used here to assign it. Germline V gene data show CDR1 as GEAIGNYY and CDR2 as EKD. The V and J ends lost 7 bases and 6 bases, in that order; junction bases with no gene match: 6. The CDR3 contains 13 residues. CDR3 DNA: TGTGCCTGCGACCTACTGGGGGATAATAAACTCATCTTT. Translated: CACDLLGDNKLIF.

This clone was counted a few times. The protein given by TCRdb reflects a much larger clone and differs at residue 20 from this DNA's translation, likely from a read error; the protein shown is the DNA's translation. The gene calls are TRDV1 and TRDJ2, with 12 bases fitting TRDD3. The J gene is not listed in TCRdb, so it was assigned here from a DNA match to germline. The V and J ends lost 2 bases and 12 bases, in that order; junction bases with no gene match: 25. Germline CDR1 reads TSWWSYY; CDR2 reads QGS. CDR3 size: 21 residues. The CDR3 sequence: CALGEIALQRTGGYFTDKLFF. The CDR3 DNA sequence: TGTGCTCTTGGGGAAATCGCCCTACAACGTACTGGGGGATACTTCACCGATAAACTCTTCTTT.

The sample holds many counts of this clone. TCRdb's entry gives the protein of a much larger clone, which mismatches this DNA's translation at residue 5, likely from a read error; the protein reported here is translated from the DNA. The rearrangement joins TRDV3 to TRDJ1; 9 bases are a match to TRDD3. TCRdb records no J gene; here it was assigned by comparing the DNA to germline. The J segment lost 10 bases and the V segment lost 0 bases, leaving 9 bases of the junction unmatched. The CDR3 length is 13 residues. CDR1 is TVYSNPD, CDR2 GDNSRS, per germline (reference sequence). The CDR3 DNA is TGTGCCTTTAGTCAGGGGGATACCCGCAGACTCATCTTT. Translating it yields CAFSQGDTRRLIF. Full variable domain (missing parts from reference TRDV3 and TRDJ1): CDKVTQSSPDQTVASGSEVVLLCTYDTVYSNPDLFWYRIRPDYSFQFVFYGDNSRSEGADFTQGRFSVKHILTQKAFHLVISPVRTEDSATYYCAFSQGDTRRLIFGKGTRVTVEP.

As to this clone: With only one base between it and a far larger clone, this is likely a read error. This sample also contains other DNA sequences that code for the same CDR3. The rearrangement links TRDV3 to TRDJ1; 13 nucleotides match TRDD3. The J gene, missing from TCRdb, was assigned here through DNA to germline matching. The CDR3 has 20 amino acids. The trim removed 2 bases at V and 1 base at J, leaving 19 bases unmatched. The V gene's germline CDR1 is TVYSNPD and CDR2 GDNSRS (reference sequence). The CDR3 region is CAFQRPLLGDTHEGTDKLIF. In nucleotides, the CDR3 is TGTGCCTTTCAGCGCCCACTACTGGGGGATACGCATGAGGGCACCGATAAACTCATCTTT.

This clone has a count of ten or more. The chain links TRDV1 to TRDJ1, with D tentatively TRDD2 (6 bases). The germline CDR1 and CDR2 sequences are TSWWSYY and QGS. V was shortened by 2 bases and J by 0 bases, with 31 bases between the two germline ends. CDR3 size: 22 residues. CDR3 sequence (DNA): TGTGCTCTTGGGGAAACGTCGTTTCCTAGACTATATGAGATGGTATACACCGATAAACTCATCTTT. Translating gives CALGETSFPRLYEMVYTDKLIF.

Regarding this clone: The protein given by TCRdb reflects a much larger clone and differs at residue 7 from this DNA's translation, likely from a read error; the protein shown is the DNA's translation. V usage is TRDV1 and J usage is TRDJ1, with TRDD3 matching over 10 bases. Germline CDR1 reads TSWWSYY; CDR2 reads QGS. V dropped 1 base and J dropped 0; count of bases not matched to a gene: 29. The CDR3 spans 25 residues. The CDR3 loop is CALGEPAPRLLTRTGGFRYTDKLIF. DNA of the CDR3: TGTGCTCTTGGGGAACCAGCCCCTCGCCTACTCACACGTACTGGGGGATTTAGGTACACCGATAAACTCATCTTT.

This clone was seen more than once but under ten times. TCRdb lists the protein of a much larger clone for this DNA, which differs at residues 5 and 19, so this is likely a read error; the protein given here is translated from the DNA itself. This sequence joins TRDV2 and TRDJ3, with 8 positions matching TRDD3. Germline V gives CDR1 GEAIGNYY, CDR2 EKD. The CDR3 extends over 22 amino acids. CDR3 bases: TGTGCCTGTGACTCCGTGTCCCTGGGGGAGACAAACGGGGTCTGGGACACCCGACGGATGTTTTTC. Amino acids: CACDSVSLGETNGVWDTRRMFF.

This clone was seen at least ten times. TCRdb's listed protein matches a much larger clone and diverges from this DNA's translation at residue 4, likely through a read error; the protein shown comes from the DNA. The genes are TRDV2 and TRDJ1; the match to TRDD3 covers 9 bases. CDR1 and CDR2 from the germline V gene are GEAIGNYY and EKD. The CDR3 is made up of 18 amino acids. The DNA of the CDR3 is TGTGCCTGTGTCACCGGTTCCTTACTGGGGGAGCACCCCGATAAACTCATCTTT. It is translated as CACVTGSLLGEHPDKLIF.

This clone has just a few counts. TCRdb shows a much larger clone's protein in place of this DNA's translation, and the two differ at residue 5, likely through a read error; the protein shown is translated from the DNA. The chain is built from TRDV3 and TRDJ1; 7 bases map to TRDD3. TCRdb is silent on the J gene; assignment here came from matching the DNA to germline. Germline CDR1 is TVYSNPD and CDR2 is GDNSRS (reference sequence). Unmatched junction bases numbered 11, after V lost 4 bases and J lost 0 bases. This CDR3 has 15 amino acids. The CDR3 sequence is CASLPGIVDTDKLIF. In DNA form, the CDR3 reads TGTGCCTCTTTACCGGGGATAGTGGACACCGATAAACTCATCTTT.

This clone occurred many times. The chain combines TRDV1 with TRDJ1; perhaps TRDD3 as D (6 bases). V gave up 3 bases and J gave up 0 bases, with 26 bases separating them. The CDR3 has 20 residues. Looked up from germline, CDR1 is TSWWSYY and CDR2 is QGS. The CDR3 region has the DNA TGTGCTCTTGGGGATAGCCGGCCGAGGCCCTGGGGATCGTACACCGATAAACTCATCTTT. Encoded protein: CALGDSRPRPWGSYTDKLIF.

This clone was counted many times. The protein recorded in TCRdb matches a much larger clone and deviates from this DNA's translation at residue 17, suggesting a read error; the protein here is obtained by translating the DNA. The chain links TRDV2 to TRDJ1, with 12 bases matching TRDD3. The J gene, absent from TCRdb, was called here by matching the DNA to germline. CDR3 length: 21 amino acids. Germline CDR1 and CDR2: GEAIGNYY and EKD. CDR3 region: CACDTLLLGDTDLDNTEKLIF. In DNA form, the CDR3 reads TGTGCCTGTGACACTCTTTTACTGGGGGATACTGACCTCGACAACACCGAGAAACTCATCTTT.

This clone was counted many times. The CDR3 DNA follows: TGTGCTCTTGGGGAAAACCTCCTCGGCCGGGGGGGGGGACTCATCTTT. Its protein product is CALGENLLGRGGGLIF. The V and J genes are TRDV1 and TRDJ1; a weak D match, TRDD3 (5 bases). The J gene comes from matching the DNA to germline here; TCRdb lacks it. V dropped 2 bases and J dropped 10 bases, with 23 bases sitting between them. Germline CDR1 and CDR2: TSWWSYY and QGS. This CDR3 is 16 amino acids long.

This clone occurred a few times. Translating this DNA gives a protein that differs at residue 15 from the TCRdb one, which belongs to a much larger clone; a read error is likely, and the protein shown is this translation. The chain has TRDV1 and TRDJ1; 9 bases align to TRDD3. Trimming cost V 1 base and J 0 bases; bases outside gene matches: 27. The germline V gene encodes CDR1 TSWWSYY and CDR2 QGS. This CDR3 has 24 residues. The DNA of the CDR3 is TGTGCTCTTGGGGAACGGGTCTGTCATGCTCGTAGGGGGATACCTCTTTTGTACACCGATAAACTCATCTTT. Its protein is CALGERVCHARRGIPLLYTDKLIF.

This clone has a handful of counts. The translation of this DNA and the TCRdb protein of a much larger clone differ at residue 12, probably owing to a read error; the protein shown here is translated from the DNA. V usage is TRDV2 and J usage is TRDJ1, with D hard to call. The J gene was missing in TCRdb and was found by matching the end of the DNA to germline. The CDR3 runs 20 residues. V lost 1 base and J 4 bases, leaving 30 bases between the germline ends. Per germline, CDR1 GEAIGNYY and CDR2 EKD. CDR3 residues: CACDTVAPIRDARRGDKLIF. The CDR3 nucleotides are TGTGCCTGTGACACAGTCGCTCCAATCCGCGATGCAAGGCGCGGCGATAAACTCATCTTT.

This clone turned up a few times. Translating this DNA gives a protein that differs at residue 10 from the TCRdb one, which belongs to a much larger clone; a read error is likely, and the protein shown is this translation. The V gene is TRDV1, the J gene TRDJ1; TRDD3 might be the D (5 bases). In the absence of a J gene in TCRdb, the DNA was matched to germline to assign it here. The length of the CDR3 is 15 residues. Germline V CDR1 and CDR2: TSWWSYY, QGS. The V end was cut by 2 bases, the J end by 4 bases, with 14 bases between. The CDR3: CALGEIYVGIDKLIF. For the CDR3, the DNA is TGTGCTCTTGGGGAAATCTACGTTGGGATCGATAAACTCATCTTT.